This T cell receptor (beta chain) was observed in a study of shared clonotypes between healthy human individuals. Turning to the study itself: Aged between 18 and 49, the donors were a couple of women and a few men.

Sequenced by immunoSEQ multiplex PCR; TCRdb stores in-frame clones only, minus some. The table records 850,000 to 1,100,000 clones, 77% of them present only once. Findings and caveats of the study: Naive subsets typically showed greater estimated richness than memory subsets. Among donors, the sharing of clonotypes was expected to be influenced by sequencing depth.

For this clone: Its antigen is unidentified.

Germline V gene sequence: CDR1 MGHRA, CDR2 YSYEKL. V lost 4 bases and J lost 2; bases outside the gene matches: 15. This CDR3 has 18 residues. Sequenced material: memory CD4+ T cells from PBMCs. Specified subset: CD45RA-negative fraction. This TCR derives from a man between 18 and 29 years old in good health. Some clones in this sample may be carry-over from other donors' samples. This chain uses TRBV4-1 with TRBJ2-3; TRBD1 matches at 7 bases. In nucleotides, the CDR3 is TGCGCCAGCAGCCTACATCCTAGGACCGGGACAGACACAGATACGCAGTATTTT. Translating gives CASSLHPRTGTDTDTQYF.